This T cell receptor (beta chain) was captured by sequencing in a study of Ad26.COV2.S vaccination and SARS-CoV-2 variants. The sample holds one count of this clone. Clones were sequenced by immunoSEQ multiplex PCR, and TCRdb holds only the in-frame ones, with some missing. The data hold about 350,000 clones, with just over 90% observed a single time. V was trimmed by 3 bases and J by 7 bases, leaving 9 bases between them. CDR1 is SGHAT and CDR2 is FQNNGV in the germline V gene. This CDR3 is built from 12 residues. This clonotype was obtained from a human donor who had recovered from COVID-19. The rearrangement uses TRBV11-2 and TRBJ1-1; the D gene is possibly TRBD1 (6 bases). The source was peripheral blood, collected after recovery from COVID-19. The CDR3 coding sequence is TGTGCCAGCAGCTTGGAACAGGGTGAAGCTTTCTTT. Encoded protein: CASSLEQGEAFF. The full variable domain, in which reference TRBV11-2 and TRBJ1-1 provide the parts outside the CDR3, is EAGVAQSPRYKIIEKRQSVAFWCNPISGHATLYWYQQILGQGPKLLIQFQNNGVVDDSQLPKDRFSAERLKGVDSTLKIQPAKLEDSAVYLCASSLEQGEAFFGQGTRLTVV.